This paragraph covers one TCR beta chain sequence. The antigen is not known. PCR was performed a second time for about 7 to 12 cycles using a sample-barcoded 5' primer and a J-beta primer mix. A single record per CDR3 protein comes from TCRdb applying MiXCR to the 5' RACE reads. The sample shows 700,000 to 900,000 distinct CDR3 sequences, roughly 50% of them seen only once. Between the trimmed V and J ends, which lost 0 bases and 2 bases, there was a span of 17 bases. There are 17 residues in the CDR3. Germline CDR1 MNHEY, CDR2 SVGAGI. The donors, aged roughly 6 to 90, were healthy Caucasians from Russia. The authors drew 7.5 to 10 milliliters of peripheral blood from each donor. Every sample gave at least 5 micrograms of total RNA when it was extracted. The source of the sample is a study of blood T cells in healthy people across ages. Whole-study results and caveats: More naive CD4+ cells and higher diversity were found in long-lived than in aged donors.

The sequenced sample consisted of blood. The receptor comes from an older man in good health. The rearrangement links TRBV6-5 to TRBJ2-7, with a possible D match to TRBD1 (5 bases). CDR3: CASSYSSLQGPAYEQYF. The CDR3 region has the DNA TGTGCCAGCAGTTACTCATCCCTGCAGGGCCCTGCCTACGAGCAGTACTTC.